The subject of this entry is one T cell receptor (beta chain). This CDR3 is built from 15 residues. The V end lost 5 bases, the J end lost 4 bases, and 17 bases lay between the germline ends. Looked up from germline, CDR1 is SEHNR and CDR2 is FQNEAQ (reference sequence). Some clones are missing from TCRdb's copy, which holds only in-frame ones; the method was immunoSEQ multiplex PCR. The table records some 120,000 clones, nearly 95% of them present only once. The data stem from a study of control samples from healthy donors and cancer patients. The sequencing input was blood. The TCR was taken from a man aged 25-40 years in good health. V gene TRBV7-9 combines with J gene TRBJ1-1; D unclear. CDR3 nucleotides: TGTGCCAGCAGCCACCCAGGAGGGTTGAGCACTGAAGCTTTCTTT. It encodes CASSHPGGLSTEAFF.